This TCR beta chain was recovered during a study of cytomegalovirus exposure and HLA in healthy donors. Notes on the study in general: Overall, around 150 TCR beta chains were annotated as cytomegalovirus-associated. For cytomegalovirus status, the classifier reportedly gave diagnoses with high specificity and sensitivity.

Donors were drawn from the approximately 130-subject validation cohort, separate from the approximately 640-subject first cohort. Turning to this clone: Its target is not known.

The CDR3 is 14 amino acids. The germline V gene encodes CDR1 MDHEN and CDR2 SYDVKM. The J segment lost 5 bases and the V segment lost 5 bases, leaving 5 bases of the junction unmatched. TCRdb's copy holds only in-frame clones and misses some; the assay was immunoSEQ multiplex PCR. The table lists roughly 130,000 clones, 70% to 90% of them singletons. Input material: PBMCs. V gene TRBV28 combines with J gene TRBJ1-5; 8 bases match TRBD1. This receptor was identified in a young man in good health and CMV-seronegative. The CDR3 coding sequence is TGTGCCAGCAGTCGACAGGGGCTTCATCAGCCCCAGCATTTT. This codes for CASSRQGLHQPQHF. Full variable domain (remainder filled in from reference TRBV28 and TRBJ1-5): DVKVTQSSRYLVKRTGEKVFLECVQDMDHENMFWYRQDPGLGLRLIYFSYDVKMKEKGDIPEGYSVSREKKERFSLILESASTNQTSMYLCASSRQGLHQPQHFGDGTRLSIL.